This TCR beta chain was captured by sequencing in a study of shared clonotypes between healthy human individuals. Study overall: Each donor's CD8 memory used one plate, CD8 naive two, each CD4 subset three. The study's findings and limits: Lower generation probabilities were found for non-shared clonotypes than for those shared by all four donors.

Comment on this clone: Its target is unknown.

Naive CD8 cells lacked CD45RO, underwent positive selection for CCR7 and left out terminally differentiated effector memory CD45RA+ cells. Investigators spread the genomic DNA of each subset evenly over several immunoSEQ plates. Profiled with immunoSEQ multiplex PCR; TCRdb holds only in-frame clones, not every one. The profile covers under 700,000 clones, with 95% appearing a single time and about 0.11% taken by the ten largest. This CDR3 has 15 amino acids. Germline CDR1 MGHRA, CDR2 YSYEKL. V dropped 4 bases and J dropped 0 bases, with 13 bases sitting between them. The specimen was naive CD8+ T cells sorted from blood. The V and J genes are TRBV4-1 and TRBJ2-7; D remains ambiguous. This clonotype originated in a woman in her 30s in good health. The CDR3 here is CASSPGVSSSYEQYF. CDR3 DNA: TGCGCCAGCAGCCCAGGTGTTTCCAGCTCCTACGAGCAGTACTTC.